This entry describes one TCR beta chain. Its specificity is not known. The sample belongs to a study of cytomegalovirus exposure and HLA in healthy donors. Overall study findings and caveats: V- and J-gene trimming of TCR beta was linked (in a later analysis) to a missense DCLRE1C variant.

In the PCR, 60 Vbeta and 13 Jbeta primers were used. Only in-frame clones appear in the TCRdb table, and some are missing; sequencing was by immunoSEQ multiplex PCR. The sample yields 95,000 to 150,000 clones, roughly 80% seen once. The CDR3 contains 15 residues. Germline CDR1 SGDLS, CDR2 YYNGEE. The V end lost 2 bases, the J end lost 4 bases, and 12 bases lay between the germline ends. The rearrangement joins TRBV9 to TRBJ2-2, with a possible D match to TRBD2 (7 bases). The sequenced sample consisted of PBMCs. This sequence was found in a man aged 55 to 70 in good health and CMV-seropositive. CDR3 coding DNA: TGTGCCAGCAGCGTCCGGGGGGCCTCCACCGGGGAGCTGTTTTTT. Translating gives CASSVRGASTGELFF.